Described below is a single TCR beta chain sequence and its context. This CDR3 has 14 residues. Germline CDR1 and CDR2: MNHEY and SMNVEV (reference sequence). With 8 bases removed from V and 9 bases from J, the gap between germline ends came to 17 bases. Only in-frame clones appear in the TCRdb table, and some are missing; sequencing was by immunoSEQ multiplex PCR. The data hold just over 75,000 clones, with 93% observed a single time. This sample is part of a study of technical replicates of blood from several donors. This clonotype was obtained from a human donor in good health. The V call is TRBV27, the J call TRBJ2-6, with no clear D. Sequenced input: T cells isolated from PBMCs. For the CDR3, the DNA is TGTGCCAGCGGTATTTTCCAGGCCGACAACGTCCTGACTTTC. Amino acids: CASGIFQADNVLTF.